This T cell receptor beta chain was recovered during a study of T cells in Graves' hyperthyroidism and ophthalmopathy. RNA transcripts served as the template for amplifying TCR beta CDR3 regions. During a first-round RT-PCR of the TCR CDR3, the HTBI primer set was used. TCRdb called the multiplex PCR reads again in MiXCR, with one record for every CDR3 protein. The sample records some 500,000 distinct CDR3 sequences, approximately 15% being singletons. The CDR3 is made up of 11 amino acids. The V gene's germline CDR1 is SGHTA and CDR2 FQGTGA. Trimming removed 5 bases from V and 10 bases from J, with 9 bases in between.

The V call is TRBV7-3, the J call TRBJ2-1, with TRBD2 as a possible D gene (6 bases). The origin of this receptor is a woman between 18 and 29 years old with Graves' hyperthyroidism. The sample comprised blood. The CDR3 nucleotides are TGTGCCAGCAGCAGGGACTCCGAGCAGTTCTTC. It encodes CASSRDSEQFF.